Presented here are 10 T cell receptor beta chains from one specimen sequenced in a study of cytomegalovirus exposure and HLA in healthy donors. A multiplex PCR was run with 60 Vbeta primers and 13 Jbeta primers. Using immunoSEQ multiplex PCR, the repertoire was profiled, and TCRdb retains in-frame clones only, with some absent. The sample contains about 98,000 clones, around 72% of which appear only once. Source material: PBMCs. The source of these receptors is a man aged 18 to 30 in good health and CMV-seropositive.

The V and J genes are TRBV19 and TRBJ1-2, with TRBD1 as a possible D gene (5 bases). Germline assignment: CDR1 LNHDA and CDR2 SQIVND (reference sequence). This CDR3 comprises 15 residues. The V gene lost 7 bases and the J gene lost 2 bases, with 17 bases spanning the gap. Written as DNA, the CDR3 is TGTGCCAGTACCTCCAGCGCAGGGTCGAACTATGGCTACACCTTC. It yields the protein CASTSSAGSNYGYTF.

The CDR3 sequence is CASSSTSGGDNEQFF. In DNA form, the CDR3 reads TGTGCCAGCAGTTCTACTAGCGGGGGGGACAATGAGCAGTTCTTC. The chain links TRBV28 to TRBJ2-1; TRBD2 matches 13 bases. After removal of 4 bases from V and 5 bases from J, the junction contained 2 bases not matched to a gene. The CDR3 has 15 residues. Per germline, CDR1 MDHEN and CDR2 SYDVKM.

The DNA for the CDR3 is TGTGCCAGCAGCTCCACCGGGACAGGGTGGTCCTACGAGCAGTACTTC. Translation: CASSSTGTGWSYEQYF. This sequence joins TRBV7-6 and TRBJ2-7; 9 bases match TRBD1. Germline V gene lookup returns CDR1 SGHVS and CDR2 FNYEAQ. V was pared by 4 bases and J by 1 base, with 8 bases of the junction left unmatched. The length of the CDR3 is 16 residues.

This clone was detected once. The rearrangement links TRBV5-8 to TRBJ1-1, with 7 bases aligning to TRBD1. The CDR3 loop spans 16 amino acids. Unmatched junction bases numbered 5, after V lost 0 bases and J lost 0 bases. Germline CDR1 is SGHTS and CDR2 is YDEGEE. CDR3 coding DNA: TGTGCCAGCAGCTTGGTAGGGGGCGCGGTGAACACTGAAGCTTTCTTT. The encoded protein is CASSLVGGAVNTEAFF.

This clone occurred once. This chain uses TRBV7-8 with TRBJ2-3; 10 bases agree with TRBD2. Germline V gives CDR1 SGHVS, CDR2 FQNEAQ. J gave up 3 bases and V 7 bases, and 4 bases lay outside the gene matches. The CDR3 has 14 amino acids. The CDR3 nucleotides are TGTGCCAGCATACTAGCGGGACAGACAGATACGCAGTATTTT. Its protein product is CASILAGQTDTQYF.

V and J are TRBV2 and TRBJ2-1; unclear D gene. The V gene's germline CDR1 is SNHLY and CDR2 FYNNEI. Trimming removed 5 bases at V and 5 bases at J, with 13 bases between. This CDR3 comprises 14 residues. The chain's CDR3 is CASSWRGFDNEQFF. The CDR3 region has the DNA TGTGCCAGCAGTTGGCGAGGATTCGACAATGAGCAGTTCTTC.

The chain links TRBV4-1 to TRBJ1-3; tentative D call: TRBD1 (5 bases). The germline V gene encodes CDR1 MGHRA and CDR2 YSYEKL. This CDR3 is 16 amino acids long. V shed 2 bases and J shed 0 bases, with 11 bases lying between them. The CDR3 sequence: CASSQSRGNSGNTIYF. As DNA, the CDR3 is TGCGCCAGCAGCCAATCTCGGGGGAACTCTGGAAACACCATATATTTT.

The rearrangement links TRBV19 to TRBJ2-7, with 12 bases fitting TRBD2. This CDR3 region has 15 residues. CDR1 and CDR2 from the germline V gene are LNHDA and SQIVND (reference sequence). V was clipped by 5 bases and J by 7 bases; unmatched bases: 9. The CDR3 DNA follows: TGTGCCAGTAGTCCTAGCGGGGGGGCTTCGAGGGAGCAGTACTTC. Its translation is CASSPSGGASREQYF.

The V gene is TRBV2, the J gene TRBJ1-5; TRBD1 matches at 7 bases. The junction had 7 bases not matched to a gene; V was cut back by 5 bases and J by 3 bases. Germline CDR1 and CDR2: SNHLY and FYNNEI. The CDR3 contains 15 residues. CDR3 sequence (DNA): TGTGCCAGCAGTATTCAGGGGGGACCCAATCAGCCCCAGCATTTT. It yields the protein CASSIQGGPNQPQHF.

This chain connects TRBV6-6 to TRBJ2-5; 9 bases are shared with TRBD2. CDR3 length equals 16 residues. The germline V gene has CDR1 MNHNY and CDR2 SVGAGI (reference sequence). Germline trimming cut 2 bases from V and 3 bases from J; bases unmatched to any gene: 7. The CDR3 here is CASSYPVGGGEETQYF. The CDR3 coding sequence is TGTGCCAGCAGTTACCCCGTAGGCGGGGGGGAAGAGACCCAGTACTTC.